One and the same sample provided the 20 T cell receptor beta chains below, sequenced in a study of blood T cell repertoires in COVID-19 (TCRdb year 2020). Library preparation employed the immunoSEQ multiplex PCR assay. TCRdb carries this immuneACCESS record with in-frame sequences only. Its versions omit some clonotypes, under half of them owing to an unresolved V gene in the studies checked, with the rest unexplained. In this sample the table shows under 200,000 clones, roughly 80% of which occur a single time. Of the sample, more than 3% is held by the ten largest clones. Input material: PBMCs or T cells enriched from blood (not recorded which). The receptors derive from a woman aged 60-70 years who had recovered from COVID-19.

V and J are TRBV2 and TRBJ1-5; D not resolved. This CDR3 comprises 14 residues. From germline, CDR1 is SNHLY and CDR2 FYNNEI. Trimming removed 4 bases from V and 4 bases from J, with 11 bases in between. The CDR3 reads CASSAARGNQPQHF. The CDR3 nucleotides read TGTGCCAGCAGTGCCGCCAGAGGGAATCAGCCCCAGCATTTT.

The V and J genes are TRBV29-1 and TRBJ2-7, with 8 bases lining up with TRBD1. J lost 4 bases, V lost 3 bases, and 8 bases had no gene match. The germline gives CDR1 SQVTM, CDR2 ANQGSEA. This CDR3 spans 14 amino acids. CDR3 in amino acids: CSVDPTGEGYEQYF. Written as DNA, the CDR3 is TGCAGCGTTGATCCGACAGGGGAAGGGTACGAGCAGTACTTC.

The J gene is TRBJ2-3, the V gene TRBV2; weak D call: TRBD1 (5 bases). CDR1 is SNHLY, CDR2 FYNNEI, per germline. The ends were cut back, 6 bases at V and 6 bases at J, with 10 bases in the middle. The CDR3 runs 12 residues. The chain's CDR3 is CASRTQGDTQYF. The CDR3, as DNA: TGTGCCAGCAGGACTCAGGGTGATACGCAGTATTTT.

This chain connects TRBV11-2 to TRBJ1-1, with TRBD1 matching 8 bases. There are 15 residues in the CDR3. Unmatched junction bases numbered 6, after V lost 4 bases and J lost 2 bases. Germline CDR1 and CDR2: SGHAT and FQNNGV. This CDR3 reads CASSSAGTGNTEAFF. DNA for the CDR3: TGTGCCAGCAGCTCCGCCGGGACAGGCAACACTGAAGCTTTCTTT.

This rearrangement joins TRBV5-4 to TRBJ2-5, with 10 bases that match TRBD2. CDR1 is SGHNT, CDR2 YYREEE, per germline (reference sequence). Trimming cost V 4 bases and J 5 bases; bases outside gene matches: 5. This CDR3 contains 14 residues. In DNA, the CDR3 is TGTGCCAGCAGCGAAGCGGGGGGGCGGGAGACCCAGTACTTC. Translated, it gives CASSEAGGRETQYF.

The CDR3: CASSSGNYGYTF. In DNA form, the CDR3 reads TGCGCCAGCAGCTCGGGGAACTATGGCTACACCTTC. The chain employs TRBV5-1 and TRBJ1-2; no definite D call. Trimming shortened V by 3 bases and J by 2 bases, and 5 bases separated the two germline ends. The CDR3 runs 12 residues. Germline assignment: CDR1 SGHRS and CDR2 YFSETQ. Full variable domain (missing parts from reference TRBV5-1 and TRBJ1-2): KAGVTQTPRYLIKTRGQQVTLSCSPISGHRSVSWYQQTPGQGLQFLFEYFSETQRNKGNFPGRFSGRQFSNSRSEMNVSTLELGDSALYLCASSSGNYGYTFGSGTRLTVV.

This clone turned up a few times. The rearrangement joins TRBV9 to TRBJ2-2; possible D gene TRBD1, 5 bases. The ends were cut back, 2 bases at V and 6 bases at J, with 14 bases in the middle. Germline CDR1 reads SGDLS; CDR2 reads YYNGEE. The CDR3 contains 15 residues. CDR3 coding DNA: TGTGCCAGCAGCGTTGGTGCGGCACAGGCCGGGGAGCTGTTTTTT. This gives the protein CASSVGAAQAGELFF.

The J gene is TRBJ1-2, the V gene TRBV12-3 or TRBV12-4; maybe TRBD1 (6 bases). The CDR3 spans 13 residues. Trimming took off 6 bases at V and 6 bases at J, with 14 bases between the two ends. CDR3 coding DNA: TGTGCCAGCAGGGAGACGGGGGGCGATGGCTACACCTTC. Amino acid sequence: CASRETGGDGYTF.

The chain combines TRBV9 with TRBJ1-4; TRBD1 might be the D (6 bases). The CDR3 contains 16 residues. Between the trimmed V and J ends, which lost 0 bases and 7 bases, there was a span of 16 bases. Per the germline V gene, CDR1 is SGDLS and CDR2 is YYNGEE. The CDR3 nucleotides read TGTGCCAGCAGCGTAGCTGGTTCGGGACAAGGTGAAAAACTGTTTTTT. This codes for CASSVAGSGQGEKLFF.

The chain couples TRBV5-1 to TRBJ2-7; D may be TRBD1 (6 bases). Germline CDR1 SGHRS, CDR2 YFSETQ. The CDR3 consists of 15 residues. Trimming stripped 0 bases from V and 3 bases from J, with 13 bases between. CDR3 nucleotides: TGCGCCAGCAGCTTGGATAACAGGGCCCTCTACGAGCAGTACTTC. This gives the protein CASSLDNRALYEQYF.

The chain recombines TRBV7-8 with TRBJ2-1; 7 bases agree with TRBD2. The CDR3 extends over 14 amino acids. V was clipped by 0 bases and J by 7 bases; unmatched bases: 3. CDR1 and CDR2 (germline): SGHVS, FQNEAQ. CDR3 residues: CASSLAGGWNEQFF. The CDR3 DNA reads as TGTGCCAGCAGCTTAGCGGGGGGGTGGAATGAGCAGTTCTTC.

V gene TRBV19 combines with J gene TRBJ2-2, with 11 nucleotides matching TRBD1. Looked up from germline, CDR1 is LNHDA and CDR2 is SQIVND (reference sequence). V dropped 1 base and J dropped 6; count of bases not matched to a gene: 1. The CDR3 is 15 amino acids. The CDR3 loop is CASSIGTGGSGELFF. CDR3 DNA: TGTGCCAGTAGTATAGGGACAGGGGGCTCCGGGGAGCTGTTTTTT.

This sequence joins TRBV5-1 and TRBJ1-2; the D gene is possibly TRBD1 (5 bases). The V gene's germline CDR1 is SGHRS and CDR2 YFSETQ. Trimming took 1 base from V and 4 from J, leaving 14 bases between them. The length of the CDR3 is 15 residues. CDR3 sequence: CASSLYGGGPYGYTF. For the CDR3, the DNA is TGCGCCAGCAGCTTGTATGGGGGGGGACCCTATGGCTACACCTTC.

The rearrangement links TRBV3-1 (or the pseudogene TRBV3-2) to TRBJ2-1, with D possibly matching TRBD2 (6 bases). This CDR3 region has 15 residues. V gave up 2 bases and J gave up 8 bases, with 16 bases separating them. CDR1 and CDR2 (germline): LGHDT, YNNKEL (reference sequence). CDR3: CASSQRTGGLDEQFF. The CDR3 DNA reads as TGTGCCAGCAGCCAAAGGACCGGGGGTCTCGATGAGCAGTTCTTC.

This clone was observed a few times. This chain links TRBV29-1 with TRBJ1-1, with 8 bases matching TRBD1. Losses at the gene ends were 4 bases for V and 4 bases for J; bases not matched to a gene: 5. The germline V gene has CDR1 SQVTM and CDR2 ANQGSEA. The CDR3 runs 13 residues. The CDR3: CSVARGLGTEAFF. The DNA of the CDR3 is TGCAGCGTTGCCAGGGGGCTGGGCACTGAAGCTTTCTTT.

J is TRBJ2-7 and V is TRBV29-1, with 9 nucleotides matching TRBD2. After removal of 2 bases from V and 4 bases from J, the junction contained 9 bases not matched to a gene. Germline assignment: CDR1 SQVTM and CDR2 ANQGSEA. This CDR3 spans 15 amino acids. The CDR3 spells CSVELAGLSTYEQYF. The CDR3 coding sequence is TGCAGCGTTGAACTAGCGGGGCTTTCGACGTACGAGCAGTACTTC.

The rearrangement uses TRBV27 and TRBJ1-5; 8 nucleotides agree with TRBD1. J lost 5 bases, V lost 5 bases, and 5 bases had no gene match. The CDR3 totals 14 residues. Germline CDR1 MNHEY, CDR2 SMNVEV (reference sequence). The DNA for the CDR3 is TGTGCCAGCAGTCCGGACAGGGTACATCAGCCCCAGCATTTT. As protein: CASSPDRVHQPQHF.

This clone was recorded only once. The CDR3 DNA is TGTGCCAGCAGCTTAGTTCTCGAGCAGTACTTC. Protein: CASSLVLEQYF. This sequence joins TRBV7-9 and TRBJ2-7; no definite D call. This CDR3 has 11 amino acids. CDR1 is SEHNR, CDR2 FQNEAQ, per germline (reference sequence). The V gene lost 1 base and the J gene lost 6 bases, with 4 bases spanning the gap.

This clone turned up a few times. V usage is TRBV5-1 and J usage is TRBJ2-1, with TRBD2 as a possible D gene (5 bases). CDR1 is SGHRS and CDR2 is YFSETQ in the germline V gene. The CDR3 is made up of 13 amino acids. V gave up 4 bases and J gave up 8 bases, with 13 bases separating them. The CDR3, as DNA: TGCGCCAGCAGCGTAGACCAGAGGGATGAGCAGTTCTTC. Amino acid sequence: CASSVDQRDEQFF.

In its sample, this clone was seen a few times. This rearrangement joins TRBV10-3 to TRBJ1-6; D gene uncertain. Germline values: CDR1 ENHRY, CDR2 SYGVKD. Trimming removed 11 bases at V and 7 bases at J, with 12 bases between. This CDR3 contains 12 residues. CDR3 region: CASCVPNSPLHF. In DNA, the CDR3 is TGTGCCTCCTGCGTTCCCAATTCACCCCTCCACTTT.